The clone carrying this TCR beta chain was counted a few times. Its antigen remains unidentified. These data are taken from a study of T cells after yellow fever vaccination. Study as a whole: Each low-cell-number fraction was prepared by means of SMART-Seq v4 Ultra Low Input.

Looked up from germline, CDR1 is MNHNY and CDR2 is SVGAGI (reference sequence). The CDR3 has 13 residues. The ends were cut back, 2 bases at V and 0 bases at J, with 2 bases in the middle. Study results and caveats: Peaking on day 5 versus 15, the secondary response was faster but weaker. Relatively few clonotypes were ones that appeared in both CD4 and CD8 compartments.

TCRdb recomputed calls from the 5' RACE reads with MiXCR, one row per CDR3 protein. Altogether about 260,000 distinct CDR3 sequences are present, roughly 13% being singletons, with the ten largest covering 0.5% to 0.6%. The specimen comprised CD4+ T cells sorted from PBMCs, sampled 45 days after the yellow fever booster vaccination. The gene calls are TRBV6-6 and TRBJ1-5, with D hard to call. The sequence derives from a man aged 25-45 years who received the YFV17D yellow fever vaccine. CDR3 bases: TGTGCCAGCAGTTACAGTAGCAATCAGCCCCAGCATTTT. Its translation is CASSYSSNQPQHF.